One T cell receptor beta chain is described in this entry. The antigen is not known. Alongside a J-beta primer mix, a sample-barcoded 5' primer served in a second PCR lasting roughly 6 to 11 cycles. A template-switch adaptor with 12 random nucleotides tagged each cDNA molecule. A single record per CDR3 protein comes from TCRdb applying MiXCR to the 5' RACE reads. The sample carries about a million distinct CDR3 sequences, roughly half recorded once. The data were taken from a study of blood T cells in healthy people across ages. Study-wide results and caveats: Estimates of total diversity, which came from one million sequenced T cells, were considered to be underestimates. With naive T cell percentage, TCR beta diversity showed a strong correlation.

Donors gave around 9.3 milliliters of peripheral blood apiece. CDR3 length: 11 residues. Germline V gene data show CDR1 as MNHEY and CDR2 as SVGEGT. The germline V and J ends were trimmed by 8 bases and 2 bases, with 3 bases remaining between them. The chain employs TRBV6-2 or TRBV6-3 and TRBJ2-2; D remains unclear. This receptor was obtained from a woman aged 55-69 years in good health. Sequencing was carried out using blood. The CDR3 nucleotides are TGTGCCAGCGACAACACCGGGGAGCTGTTTTTT. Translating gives CASDNTGELFF.